The 10 T cell receptor beta chains listed next were all sequenced from one sample in a study of blood T cell repertoires in COVID-19. Clones were read by immunoSEQ multiplex PCR, and TCRdb kept only the in-frame ones, dropping some. The sample carries 200,000 or so clones, roughly 88% recorded once. The sequenced sample consisted of peripheral blood. These receptors originate from a woman in her thirties or forties who had recovered from COVID-19.

The rearrangement links TRBV19 to TRBJ2-1, with D possibly TRBD2 on 5 matching bases. Germline V gene lookup returns CDR1 LNHDA and CDR2 SQIVND (reference sequence). Trimming pared 6 bases from V and 0 bases from J, leaving 18 bases between. This CDR3 region has 17 residues. The CDR3 is CASREGISGSSYNEQFF. CDR3 sequence (DNA): TGTGCCAGTAGAGAAGGTATCAGCGGAAGCTCCTACAATGAGCAGTTCTTC.

This chain connects TRBV3-1 (or the pseudogene TRBV3-2) to TRBJ1-1; D ambiguous. The V and J ends lost 1 base and 1 base respectively, with 13 bases between them. Germline V gene lookup returns CDR1 LGHDT and CDR2 YNNKEL (reference sequence). The length of the CDR3 is 16 residues. DNA of the CDR3: TGTGCCAGCAGCCAAGGCGAAGGACTACCGAACACTGAAGCTTTCTTT. This translates into CASSQGEGLPNTEAFF.

The V call is TRBV5-4, the J call TRBJ2-5, with D maybe TRBD1 (5 bases). CDR3 length equals 13 residues. V was pared by 4 bases and J by 5 bases, with 12 bases between. Germline CDR1 and CDR2: SGHNT and YYREEE (reference sequence). The CDR3, as DNA: TGTGCCAGCAGCGCGCAGGGTCGGGAGACCCAGTACTTC. Encoded protein: CASSAQGRETQYF. The full variable domain, its missing parts supplied by reference TRBV5-4 and TRBJ2-5, is ETGVTQSPTHLIKTRGQQVTLRCSSQSGHNTVSWYQQALGQGPQFIFQYYREEENGRGNFPPRFSGLQFPNYSSELNVNALELDDSALYLCASSAQGRETQYFGPGTRLLVL.

This chain joins TRBV30 and TRBJ1-1; D gene ambiguous. This CDR3 contains 12 residues. Deletions cut 6 bases from V and 3 bases from J, with 11 bases between. The germline gives CDR1 GTSNPN, CDR2 SVGIG (reference sequence). The CDR3 reads CACPGWDTEAFF. In DNA form, the CDR3 reads TGTGCCTGCCCGGGGTGGGACACTGAAGCTTTCTTT.

CDR3 residues: CASSGYGQVGSGELFF. Written as DNA, the CDR3 is TGTGCCAGCAGTGGCTACGGACAGGTTGGGTCCGGGGAGCTGTTTTTT. J is TRBJ2-2 and V is TRBV6-1; 7 bases are shared with TRBD1. Germline V gives CDR1 MNHNS, CDR2 SASEGT. V gave up 4 bases and J gave up 6 bases; unmatched junction bases: 11. The CDR3 extends over 16 amino acids.

The gene calls are TRBV4-3 and TRBJ2-5; 7 bases are a match to TRBD2. CDR3 length: 17 residues. Trimming took 5 bases from V and 4 from J; bases not matched to a gene: 16. In germline, CDR1 is LGHNA, CDR2 YSLEER. CDR3 bases: TGCGCCAGCAGCTCAGTGTCCCCGGGAGGCCCACGAGAGACCCAGTACTTC. As protein: CASSSVSPGGPRETQYF.

The chain has TRBV29-1 and TRBJ1-2, with TRBD1 as a possible D gene (5 bases). Germline V gene lookup returns CDR1 SQVTM and CDR2 ANQGSEA. V was cut by 7 bases and J by 6 bases, with 12 bases left in between. CDR3 length: 11 amino acids. The CDR3 nucleotides read TGCAGCGCCGTCCAGGGAAATGGCTACACCTTC. Translating gives CSAVQGNGYTF.

The chain joins TRBV2 to TRBJ1-6, with D unclear. The V and J ends lost 6 bases and 7 bases respectively, with 19 bases between them. Germline V gives CDR1 SNHLY, CDR2 FYNNEI. The CDR3 is 16 residues long. CDR3 sequence: CASSLEGSQINSPLHF. The CDR3 DNA sequence: TGTGCCAGCAGCCTCGAGGGAAGCCAGATAAATTCACCCCTCCACTTT. The full variable domain, with the rest looked up from reference TRBV2 and TRBJ1-6, is EPEVTQTPSHQVTQMGQEVILRCVPISNHLYFYWYRQILGQKVEFLVSFYNNEISEKSEIFDDQFSVERPDGSNFTLKIRSTKLEDSAMYFCASSLEGSQINSPLHFGNGTRLTVT.

CDR3 bases: TGTGCCAGCAGTCCATCTAGTGTTTCTGGAAACACCATATATTTT. Protein: CASSPSSVSGNTIYF. The chain links TRBV27 to TRBJ1-3; the D is unclear. CDR1 and CDR2 from the germline V gene are MNHEY and SMNVEV (reference sequence). The CDR3 loop spans 15 amino acids. V was trimmed by 5 bases and J by 1 base, leaving 12 bases between them.

This chain uses TRBV15 with TRBJ2-7; the match to TRBD1 covers 10 bases. Germline V gene sequence: CDR1 LNHNV, CDR2 YYDKDF (reference sequence). J was trimmed by 3 bases and V by 4 bases; bases with no gene match: 6. The CDR3 has 15 residues. CDR3 region: CATSTRQGADYEQYF. The DNA of the CDR3 is TGTGCCACCAGCACCCGACAGGGGGCCGACTACGAGCAGTACTTC.